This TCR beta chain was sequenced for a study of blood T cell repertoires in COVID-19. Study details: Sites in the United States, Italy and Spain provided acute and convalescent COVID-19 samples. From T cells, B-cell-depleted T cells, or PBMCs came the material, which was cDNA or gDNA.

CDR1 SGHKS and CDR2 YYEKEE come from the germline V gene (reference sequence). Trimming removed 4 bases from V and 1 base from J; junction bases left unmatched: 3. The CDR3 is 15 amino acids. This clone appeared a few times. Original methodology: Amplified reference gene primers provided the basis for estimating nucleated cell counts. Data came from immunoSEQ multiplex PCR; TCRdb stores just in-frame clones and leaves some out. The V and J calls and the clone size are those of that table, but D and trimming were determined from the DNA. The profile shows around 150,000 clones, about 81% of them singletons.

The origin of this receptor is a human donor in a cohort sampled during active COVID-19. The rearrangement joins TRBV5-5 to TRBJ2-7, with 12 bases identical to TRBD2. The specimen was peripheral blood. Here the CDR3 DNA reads TGTGCCAGCAGCACTACTAGCGGGGGGTCCTACGAGCAGTACTTC. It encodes CASSTTSGGSYEQYF.